These 32 T cell receptor beta chains came from one sample sequenced in a study of blood T cell repertoires in COVID-19 (TCRdb year 2020). Preparation of the library involved the immunoSEQ multiplex PCR assay. Sourced from immuneACCESS, this table was stored by TCRdb with only in-frame sequences that have V and J called. A share of the clones is absent; for the studies checked, an unresolved V gene accounts for under half, and the remainder has no known explanation. The sample data list about half a million clones, and 80% to 90% of these were observed just once. Of the sample, more than 3% falls within the top ten clones. The sequenced sample consisted of peripheral blood. The receptors stem from a human donor in a cohort sampled during active COVID-19.

The rearrangement links TRBV11-1 to TRBJ1-2; D unclear. Trimming stripped 5 bases from V and 4 bases from J, with 11 bases between. The CDR3 is 13 residues long. Looked up from germline, CDR1 is SGHAT and CDR2 is FQDESV (reference sequence). CDR3 bases: TGTGCCAGCAGCCGCTACGGAGGCTATGGCTACACCTTC. Translation: CASSRYGGYGYTF.

The count of this clone is one. The V gene is TRBV18, the J gene TRBJ2-3; TRBD1 agrees at 8 bases. Germline V gives CDR1 KGHSH, CDR2 LQKENI. J lost 0 bases, V lost 2 bases, and 4 bases had no gene match. The CDR3 extends over 16 amino acids. The CDR3 region is CASSPTGTGSTDTQYF. Written as DNA, the CDR3 is TGTGCCAGCTCACCAACCGGGACAGGTAGCACAGATACGCAGTATTTT.

This clone turned up a few times. The rearrangement links TRBV30 to TRBJ1-2; D is uncertain. Per germline, CDR1 GTSNPN and CDR2 SVGIG (reference sequence). This CDR3 has 13 residues. Trimming pared 3 bases from V and 4 bases from J, leaving 12 bases between. The CDR3 here is CAWSAPGLYGYTF. The CDR3 DNA is TGTGCCTGGAGCGCCCCAGGCCTCTATGGCTACACCTTC.

This chain links TRBV5-4 with TRBJ2-1; TRBD2 matches 11 bases. Germline V gives CDR1 SGHNT, CDR2 YYREEE (reference sequence). The trim removed 5 bases at V and 3 bases at J, leaving 7 bases unmatched. The CDR3 extends over 16 amino acids. In nucleotides, the CDR3 is TGTGCCAGCAGGGATGGGACTAGCGGACTCTACAATGAGCAGTTCTTC. The encoded protein is CASRDGTSGLYNEQFF.

The chain joins TRBV7-2 to TRBJ2-7; 7 positions agree with TRBD1. This CDR3 region has 12 residues. V lost 1 base, J lost 6 bases, and 0 bases stayed unmatched. CDR1 is SGHTA, CDR2 FQGNSA, per germline. As DNA, the CDR3 is TGTGCCAGCAGCTTAGACAGGGGCGAGCAGTACTTC. Its protein product is CASSLDRGEQYF.

V gene TRBV18 combines with J gene TRBJ2-3; D may be TRBD2 (5 bases). Germline V gene data show CDR1 as KGHSH and CDR2 as LQKENI. This CDR3 has 14 residues. V dropped 3 bases and J dropped 6 bases, with 13 bases sitting between them. CDR3 nucleotides: TGTGCCAGCTCACCCACCGCGACTACGGATACGCAGTATTTT. Translating gives CASSPTATTDTQYF.

This clone was observed a single time. The chain employs TRBV16 and TRBJ1-1, with D perhaps TRBD1 (6 bases). Germline CDR1 and CDR2: KGHSY and FQNENV. V lost 6 bases and J 3 bases, leaving 11 bases between the germline ends. CDR3 size: 13 residues. The CDR3 DNA follows: TGTGCCAGCAGGGGGAACAGGGACACTGAAGCTTTCTTT. Translated: CASRGNRDTEAFF.

V usage is TRBV20-1 and J usage is TRBJ2-3, with 11 nucleotides matching TRBD2. This CDR3 contains 17 residues. The germline V gene encodes CDR1 DFQATT and CDR2 SNEGSKA (reference sequence). V was pared by 3 bases and J by 0 bases, with 8 bases of the junction left unmatched. CDR3 nucleotides: TGCAGTGCTAGTCTAGCGGGAGGATCCTATAGCACAGATACGCAGTATTTT. This encodes CSASLAGGSYSTDTQYF.

The chain employs TRBV19 and TRBJ1-5, with TRBD1 as a possible D gene (5 bases). This CDR3 has 15 amino acids. Trimming shortened V by 5 bases and J by 4 bases, and 15 bases separated the two germline ends. CDR1 and CDR2 (germline): LNHDA, SQIVND (reference sequence). CDR3 in DNA: TGTGCCAGTAGTTCCAGGGTCATTTGGAATCAGCCCCAGCATTTT. This gives the protein CASSSRVIWNQPQHF. The full variable domain, completed using reference TRBV19 and TRBJ1-5, is DGGITQSPKYLFRKEGQNVTLSCEQNLNHDAMYWYRQDPGQGLRLIYYSQIVNDFQKGDIAEGYSVSREKKESFPLTVTSAQKNPTAFYLCASSSRVIWNQPQHFGDGTRLSIL.

V is TRBV9 and J is TRBJ1-1; D call uncertain. This CDR3 contains 13 residues. CDR1 and CDR2 from the germline V gene are SGDLS and YYNGEE. The ends were cut back, 2 bases at V and 1 base at J, with 6 bases in the middle. CDR3 loop: CASSVAENTEAFF. The CDR3 DNA is TGTGCCAGCAGCGTGGCGGAGAACACTGAAGCTTTCTTT.

V usage is TRBV5-6 and J usage is TRBJ2-1; the D gene is possibly TRBD1 (5 bases). Per germline, CDR1 SGHDT and CDR2 YYEEEE. V lost 1 base and J 2 bases, leaving 10 bases between the germline ends. The CDR3 extends over 15 amino acids. In DNA, the CDR3 is TGTGCCAGCAGCTTGTTTCAGGGAACCTACAATGAGCAGTTCTTC. Protein sequence: CASSLFQGTYNEQFF.

This rearrangement joins TRBV14 to TRBJ2-7, with TRBD2 matching over 13 bases. V was clipped by 4 bases and J by 9 bases; unmatched bases: 6. In germline, CDR1 is SGHDN, CDR2 FVKESK. The CDR3 spans 14 residues. The CDR3 loop is CASSPGLAGAAQYF. CDR3 coding DNA: TGTGCCAGCAGCCCCGGACTAGCGGGAGCTGCGCAGTACTTC. The full variable domain, completed using reference TRBV14 and TRBJ2-7, is EAGVTQFPSHSVIEKGQTVTLRCDPISGHDNLYWYRRVMGKEIKFLLHFVKESKQDESGMPNNRFLAERTGGTYSTLKVQPAELEDSGVYFCASSPGLAGAAQYFGPGTRLTVT.

The chain joins TRBV10-3 to TRBJ2-3; TRBD2 is a possible D gene (6 bases). This CDR3 is 16 amino acids long. Germline assignment: CDR1 ENHRY and CDR2 SYGVKD. The V end was cut by 6 bases, the J end by 2 bases, with 18 bases between. CDR3 sequence (DNA): TGTGCCATCAGCGCCGGGGGTGGGTCCCTCACAGATACGCAGTATTTT. Translating gives CAISAGGGSLTDTQYF.

This clone was detected only a few times. The rearrangement joins TRBV29-1 to TRBJ1-2; no definite D call. CDR3 length equals 15 residues. The V end lost 6 bases, the J end lost 5 bases, and 22 bases lay between the germline ends. Germline values: CDR1 SQVTM, CDR2 ANQGSEA. The CDR3 loop reads CSVPGSFRTWYGYTF. The DNA for the CDR3 is TGCAGCGTACCCGGGTCTTTTCGCACTTGGTATGGCTACACCTTC.

This chain joins TRBV30 and TRBJ1-5, with D tentatively TRBD1 (6 bases). V was cut by 3 bases and J by 2 bases, with 14 bases left in between. There are 15 residues in the CDR3. Germline V gene lookup returns CDR1 GTSNPN and CDR2 SVGIG (reference sequence). CDR3 residues: CAWREQGGGNQPQHF. The DNA for the CDR3 is TGTGCCTGGAGGGAACAGGGAGGGGGCAATCAGCCCCAGCATTTT.

The genes are TRBV7-2 and TRBJ2-1; possible D gene TRBD2, 7 bases. CDR3 length equals 13 residues. With 4 bases removed from V and 7 bases from J, the gap between germline ends came to 11 bases. Germline-derived CDR1 and CDR2 are SGHTA and FQGNSA. This CDR3 reads CASSSEGGNEQFF. The CDR3 DNA follows: TGTGCCAGCAGCTCCGAGGGGGGGAATGAGCAGTTCTTC.

The chain joins TRBV6-1 to TRBJ1-6; the D is unclear. Germline V gene data show CDR1 as MNHNS and CDR2 as SASEGT. This CDR3 is 16 amino acids long. The ends were cut back, 3 bases at V and 5 bases at J, with 14 bases in the middle. This CDR3 is CASSDYSPRNNSPLHF. In DNA form, the CDR3 reads TGTGCCAGCAGTGATTACAGCCCTCGGAATAATTCACCCCTCCACTTT.

This chain joins TRBV14 and TRBJ1-2; D ambiguous. The CDR3 totals 15 residues. Trimming cost V 4 bases and J 2 bases, with 14 bases left between them. CDR1 SGHDN and CDR2 FVKESK come from the germline V gene. The CDR3 coding sequence is TGTGCCAGCAGCCGCCTAGGACTGGGGAACTATGGCTACACCTTC. As protein: CASSRLGLGNYGYTF.

The rearrangement joins TRBV7-2 to TRBJ1-3; 7 bases line up with TRBD1. In germline, CDR1 is SGHTA, CDR2 FQGNSA. V was pared by 6 bases and J by 8 bases, with 4 bases of the junction left unmatched. There are 12 residues in the CDR3. The CDR3 DNA sequence: TGTGCCAGCAGGACAGGGAAGGACACCATATATTTT. It specifies CASRTGKDTIYF.

J is TRBJ2-7 and V is TRBV15; 14 nucleotides agree with TRBD2. The CDR3 is made up of 15 amino acids. With V trimmed by 4 bases and J by 5 bases, 4 bases remained unmatched. Per germline, CDR1 LNHNV and CDR2 YYDKDF (reference sequence). The CDR3 loop is CATSTWTSGRNEQYF. The CDR3 nucleotides read TGTGCCACCAGCACCTGGACTAGCGGGAGGAACGAGCAGTACTTC.

The CDR3 coding sequence is TGTGCCAGCAGCCCCACTCAGGCTAACTATGGCTACACCTTC. It specifies CASSPTQANYGYTF. The chain carries TRBV7-2 and TRBJ1-2; no definite D call. CDR1 and CDR2 from the germline V gene are SGHTA and FQGNSA. This CDR3 spans 14 amino acids. Deletions cut 5 bases from V and 0 bases from J, with 10 bases between.

The chain carries TRBV18 and TRBJ1-1; a weak D match, TRBD1 (5 bases). Germline CDR1 is KGHSH and CDR2 is LQKENI. The V end lost 3 bases, the J end lost 3 bases, and 20 bases lay between the germline ends. The CDR3 extends over 17 amino acids. The CDR3 reads CASSPLRDSQGDTEAFF. Here the CDR3 DNA reads TGTGCCAGCTCACCGCTCCGGGACTCCCAAGGGGACACTGAAGCTTTCTTT.

V gene TRBV6-5 combines with J gene TRBJ1-5; possibly TRBD1 for D (5 bases). CDR3 length: 14 residues. Trimming removed 3 bases from V and 5 bases from J, with 11 bases in between. The germline V gene encodes CDR1 MNHEY and CDR2 SVGAGI. CDR3 sequence reads: CASSYIWGDQPQHF. Here the CDR3 DNA reads TGTGCCAGCAGTTATATATGGGGGGATCAGCCCCAGCATTTT.

Only one count was recorded for this clone. The gene calls are TRBV7-9 and TRBJ1-1; no clear D. Germline CDR1 reads SEHNR; CDR2 reads FQNEAQ (reference sequence). The CDR3 spans 15 residues. V was cut by 1 base and J by 2 bases, with 11 bases left in between. The CDR3 here is CASSLGAGGNTEAFF. The CDR3 DNA sequence: TGTGCCAGCAGCTTAGGAGCGGGAGGTAACACTGAAGCTTTCTTT.

CDR3 DNA sequence: TGTGCCAGCAGCCAAGTCCATGCGGGAGCTAACGAGCAGTACTTC. Translation: CASSQVHAGANEQYF. The chain couples TRBV3-1 (or the pseudogene TRBV3-2) to TRBJ2-7; 7 bases map to TRBD2. CDR3 size: 15 residues. Trimming cost V 1 base and J 5 bases; bases outside gene matches: 8. Per the germline V gene, CDR1 is LGHDT and CDR2 is YNNKEL (reference sequence).

This clone has just one count. The chain recombines TRBV29-1 with TRBJ2-7; the match to TRBD1 covers 8 bases. CDR3 length: 11 amino acids. Looked up from germline, CDR1 is SQVTM and CDR2 is ANQGSEA. Trimming at V came to 5 bases and at J to 5 bases, leaving 2 bases not matched to a gene. The DNA for the CDR3 is TGCAGCGTTCAGACAGGGGACGAGCAGTACTTC. This translates into CSVQTGDEQYF.

The chain uses TRBV15 and TRBJ2-7; 8 bases are a match to TRBD1. The CDR3 length is 15 residues. Looked up from germline, CDR1 is LNHNV and CDR2 is YYDKDF (reference sequence). V shed 1 base, J shed 2 bases, and the junction held 4 bases outside the gene matches. The CDR3 here is CATSRVNRGAYEQYF. DNA of the CDR3: TGTGCCACCAGCAGAGTTAACAGGGGGGCCTACGAGCAGTACTTC.

In nucleotides, the CDR3 is TGTGCCAGCAGCCGCGAGGGCTATGGCTACACCTTC. Translating it yields CASSREGYGYTF. V is TRBV3-1 (or the pseudogene TRBV3-2) and J is TRBJ1-2; D unclear. Germline CDR1 and CDR2: LGHDT and YNNKEL (reference sequence). V was cut by 4 bases and J by 4 bases, with 7 bases left in between. The CDR3 extends over 12 amino acids.

This clone was detected a few times. V gene TRBV7-3 combines with J gene TRBJ2-2; 7 nucleotides align to TRBD1. In germline, CDR1 is SGHTA, CDR2 FQGTGA. CDR3 length: 12 amino acids. The V and J ends lost 5 bases and 7 bases, in that order; junction bases with no gene match: 1. CDR3 nucleotide sequence: TGTGCCAGCAGCCCAGGGGGCGGGGAGCTGTTTTTT. Its protein is CASSPGGGELFF.

The gene calls are TRBV24-1 and TRBJ2-2, with D unresolved. Trimming left V 2 bases short and J 2 bases short, with 8 bases between. The germline V gene has CDR1 KGHDR and CDR2 SFDVKD. CDR3 length: 15 amino acids. CDR3 amino acids: CATSDSARNTGELFF. CDR3 nucleotide sequence: TGTGCCACCAGTGATTCGGCTAGAAACACCGGGGAGCTGTTTTTT.

The rearrangement uses TRBV7-6 and TRBJ1-6, with a weak D call TRBD1 (6 bases). The V end was cut by 1 base, the J end by 6 bases, with 19 bases between. In germline, CDR1 is SGHVS, CDR2 FNYEAQ. This CDR3 has 18 amino acids. CDR3 DNA sequence: TGTGCCAGCAGCTTAGTGGCCGGGTTCGGGGGGCTTAATTCACCCCTCCACTTT. Its protein product is CASSLVAGFGGLNSPLHF.

The chain joins TRBV30 to TRBJ1-4, with 9 bases matching TRBD1. The CDR3 is 17 residues long. CDR1 and CDR2 (germline): GTSNPN, SVGIG (reference sequence). Trimming removed 2 bases from V and 7 bases from J; junction bases left unmatched: 14. The chain's CDR3 is CAWSRGTGQPGAEKLFF. The CDR3, as DNA: TGTGCCTGGAGTCGCGGGACAGGGCAACCCGGAGCTGAAAAACTGTTTTTT.